This T cell receptor (beta chain) originates from a study of cytomegalovirus exposure and HLA in healthy donors. The study's findings and limits: Investigators reported over 150 TCR beta chains as tied to cytomegalovirus. Specificity for CMV antigens was confirmed in vitro for a few of the CMV-associated chains. TCR association rates varied by HLA locus in a later analysis, with DRB1 highest and HLA-C lowest. The sole available immune exposure information was CMV serostatus.

As regards this clone: The antigen is not known.

This CDR3 region has 15 residues. Trimming removed 2 bases at V and 8 bases at J, with 19 bases between. The germline CDR1 and CDR2 sequences are GTSNPN and SVGIG (reference sequence). Researchers ran the PCR with 60 Vbeta and 13 Jbeta primers. The method was immunoSEQ multiplex PCR; TCRdb's version includes in-frame clones alone and lacks a portion of them. Here the sample spans about 130,000 clones, 65% to 80% being singletons. Material: PBMCs. This receptor was identified in a woman in her 40s in good health and CMV-seropositive. V usage is TRBV30 and J usage is TRBJ2-1, with D tentatively TRBD2 (6 bases). CDR3 sequence reads: CAWSIPTGTWDEQFF. DNA of the CDR3: TGTGCCTGGAGTATCCCCACCGGGACTTGGGATGAGCAGTTCTTC.